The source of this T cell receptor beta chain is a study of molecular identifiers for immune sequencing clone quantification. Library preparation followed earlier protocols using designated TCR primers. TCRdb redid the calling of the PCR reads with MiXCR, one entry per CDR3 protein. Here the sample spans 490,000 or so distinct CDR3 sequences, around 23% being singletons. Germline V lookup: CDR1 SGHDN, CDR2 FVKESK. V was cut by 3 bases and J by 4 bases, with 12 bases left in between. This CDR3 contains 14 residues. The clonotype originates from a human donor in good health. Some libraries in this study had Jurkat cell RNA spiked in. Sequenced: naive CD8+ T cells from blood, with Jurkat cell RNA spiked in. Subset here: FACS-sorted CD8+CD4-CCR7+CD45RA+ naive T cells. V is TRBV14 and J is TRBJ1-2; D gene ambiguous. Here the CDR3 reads CASSHLDGLYGYTF. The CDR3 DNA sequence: TGTGCCAGCAGCCACCTGGACGGACTCTATGGCTACACCTTC. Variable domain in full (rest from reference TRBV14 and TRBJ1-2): EAGVTQFPSHSVIEKGQTVTLRCDPISGHDNLYWYRRVMGKEIKFLLHFVKESKQDESGMPNNRFLAERTGGTYSTLKVQPAELEDSGVYFCASSHLDGLYGYTFGSGTRLTVV.